This T cell receptor beta chain was sequenced for a study of T cell changes during pregnancy in multiple sclerosis. Profiled with immunoSEQ multiplex PCR; TCRdb holds only in-frame clones, not every one. The sample consists of tens of thousands of clones, 85% to 95% of them appearing once. The CDR3 length is 17 residues. The ends lost 5 bases at V and 6 bases at J; junction bases unmatched: 18. CDR1 is SGHTS, CDR2 YDEGEE, per germline. The sample was peripheral blood, taken after pregnancy. The TCR comes from a female donor with multiple sclerosis, enrolled in a pregnancy study. The gene calls are TRBV5-8 and TRBJ1-1; 8 bases match TRBD1. The CDR3 nucleotides read TGTGCCAGCAGGCAAGGGGAGGGACAGGCCTATCCGCCTGAAGCTTTCTTT. It translates to CASRQGEGQAYPPEAFF.